The following is a T cell receptor (beta chain) sequence with its context. No antigen is known for it. The data are from a study of beta chain features in type 1 diabetes. Study-level information: About 110 million sorted cells were examined across all samples.

Notes on the study in general: It was among patients, rather than healthy donors, that naive, central memory and Treg TCRB repertoires appeared more similar. Patients with type 1 diabetes carried fewer insertions and had more deletions at their VDJ junctions. TCRB CDR3 length was moderately but significantly reduced in all four CD4+ subsets of Type 1 diabetes patients. PCR may have favored shorter templates equally in patients and controls.

Expressed TCRB transcripts were sequenced because the entire RNA isolate underwent reverse transcription. Sequencing was performed with immunoSEQ multiplex PCR; in TCRdb, only in-frame clones are kept and a portion is missing. Of hundreds of thousands of clones listed, over 12% are singletons. The clonotype was recovered from a man younger than 35 with type 1 diabetes. The sample taken for sequencing was naive CD4+ T cells from blood.

The CDR3 region is CASSVGYRGMGETQYF. The CDR3 region has the DNA TGTGCCAGCAGCGTAGGATACAGGGGGATGGGGGAGACCCAGTACTTC. The V and J genes are TRBV9 and TRBJ2-5; 8 positions match TRBD1. V lost 0 bases to trimming and J lost 5 bases; unmatched junction nucleotides: 9. This CDR3 comprises 16 residues. CDR1 is SGDLS and CDR2 is YYNGEE in the germline V gene.